The next 30 T cell receptor beta chains were all read from a single sample in a study of T cells in women clearing cervical HPV infection. Sequencing used immunoSEQ multiplex PCR; TCRdb keeps in-frame clones, though not all of them. The specimen's table records about 30,000 clones. Sequenced sample: blood buffy coat. Receptors were obtained from a woman aged 18 to 75 with a cervical HPV16 infection that either progressed to CIN3+ or cleared (not recorded which).

As to this clone: Different DNA sequences within this sample yield the same CDR3. The sequenced CDR3 bases are TGTGCCAGCAGCTTAGCGGGGGGGCCCTACGAG. This gives the protein CASSLAGGPYE. The entire CDR3 sequence reads CASSLAGGPYEQYF. The V call is TRBV5-6, the J call TRBJ2-7; 10 nucleotides agree with TRBD2. Sequencing ends 3 residues short of the CDR3 end; the germline J gene provides the rest. The CDR3 totals 14 residues. The V and J ends lost 2 bases and 2 bases, in that order; junction bases with no gene match: 1. The germline CDR1 and CDR2 sequences are SGHDT and YYEEEE.

Comments on this clone: Coverage ceases 3 residues before the CDR3 finishes, and the germline J gene fills in the end. The chain uses TRBV29-1 and TRBJ2-1, with 7 bases lining up with TRBD2. CDR1 is SQVTM and CDR2 is ANQGSEA in the germline V gene. This CDR3 is 13 amino acids long. The V segment lost 6 bases and the J segment 4 bases; nucleotides outside the gene matches: 6. The covered CDR3 bases are TGCAGCGTGCGGGAGTCGGAGTACAATGAG. This sequence encodes CSVRESEYNE. The CDR3, in full, reads CSVRESEYNEQFF.

Concerning this clone: The read stops 3 residues short of the end of the CDR3; the missing end is completed from the germline J gene. The rearrangement joins TRBV18 to TRBJ2-1; 10 positions match TRBD2. From germline, CDR1 is KGHSH and CDR2 LQKENI. This CDR3 has 16 residues. The V segment lost 0 bases and the J segment 9 bases; nucleotides outside the gene matches: 8. CDR3 amino acids: CASSPPLDSGRSEQFF. CDR3 DNA (partial): TGTGCCAGCTCACCACCGTTGGATAGCGGGAGGAGTGAG.

Points on this clone: With the read ending 3 residues before the CDR3 end, the germline J gene is used to fill in that end. The chain employs TRBV19 and TRBJ1-1; 9 bases map to TRBD1. Per the germline V gene, CDR1 is LNHDA and CDR2 is SQIVND (reference sequence). With V trimmed by 5 bases and J by 5 bases, 9 bases remained unmatched. The CDR3 consists of 15 residues. CDR3 amino acids: CASSPVRDRVTEAFF. The sequenced part of the CDR3 DNA is TGTGCCAGTAGTCCCGTCCGGGACAGGGTAACTGAA.

With respect to this clone: The missing CDR3 end, 3 residues past where the read stops, is filled in from the germline J gene. The V call is TRBV6-1, the J call TRBJ2-7, with 13 bases lining up with TRBD2. The trim removed 6 bases at V and 3 bases at J, leaving 5 bases unmatched. The CDR3 is made up of 15 amino acids. CDR1 is MNHNS, CDR2 SASEGT, per germline. The CDR3 loop is CASRETSGRVYEQYF. The part of the CDR3 DNA that was read is TGTGCCAGCAGAGAAACTAGCGGGAGGGTCTACGAG.

CDR3 DNA, as far as it was read: TGTGCCAGCAGTGAGGGACAGGGGACCTATTCACCA. It is translated as CASSEGQGTYSP. The whole CDR3 protein is CASSEGQGTYSPLFF. The chain is built from TRBV2 and TRBJ1-4, with 10 nucleotides matching TRBD1. The read ends 3 residues early relative to the CDR3; the germline J gene fills the gap. The CDR3 loop spans 15 amino acids. Germline CDR1 SNHLY, CDR2 FYNNEI. Combining the CDR3 with reference TRBV2 and TRBJ1-4 gives the whole variable domain EPEVTQTPSHQVTQMGQEVILRCVPISNHLYFYWYRQILGQKVEFLVSFYNNEISEKSEIFDDQFSVERPDGSNFTLKIRSTKLEDSAMYFCASSEGQGTYSPLFFGSGTQLSVL.

Turning to this clone: The CDR3 extends 3 residues past the end of the read, so its final part is completed from the germline J gene. The rearrangement joins TRBV6-4 to TRBJ2-4; D might be TRBD2 (6 bases). Germline assignment: CDR1 MRHNA and CDR2 SNTAGT. V shed 2 bases and J shed 8 bases, with 19 bases lying between them. The CDR3 runs 16 residues. The CDR3 loop reads CASSDPHRPRRDIQYF. CDR3 DNA (partial): TGTGCCAGCAGTGACCCTCACAGACCAAGGAGGGACATT.

As regards this clone: The CDR3 extends 3 residues past the end of the read, so its final part is completed from the germline J gene. The chain couples TRBV2 to TRBJ2-7; 8 bases agree with TRBD1. The length of the CDR3 is 14 residues. V lost 2 bases to trimming and J lost 3 bases; unmatched junction nucleotides: 3. In germline, CDR1 is SNHLY, CDR2 FYNNEI. CDR3 DNA (partial): TGTGCCAGCAGTGAACGGACAGGGATCTACGAG. Its translation: CASSERTGIYE. The whole CDR3 region reads CASSERTGIYEQYF.

Comments on this clone: The CDR3 end is not reached by the read, which stops 3 residues before it; the germline J gene fills it in. The J gene is TRBJ2-7, the V gene TRBV5-1; 10 nucleotides agree with TRBD2. The CDR3 has 15 amino acids. Germline V gene lookup returns CDR1 SGHRS and CDR2 YFSETQ. The J segment lost 3 bases and the V segment lost 4 bases, leaving 7 bases of the junction unmatched. CDR3 DNA, as far as it was read: TGCGCCAGCAGCCTCCCCGGGACTAGCGTCTACGAG. This codes for CASSLPGTSVYE. The complete CDR3 reads CASSLPGTSVYEQYF.

About this clone: The read ends 3 residues before the CDR3 terminus; that terminus is restored from the germline J gene. This sequence joins TRBV10-3 and TRBJ1-2, with 10 bases aligning to TRBD1. Germline V gives CDR1 ENHRY, CDR2 SYGVKD. The CDR3 loop spans 14 amino acids. With 10 bases clipped from V and 7 bases from J, the junction kept 12 bases outside the gene matches. CDR3 sequence: CATNPTGGRVGYTF. The CDR3 DNA, read in part, is TGTGCCACCAATCCGACAGGGGGCCGGGTTGGC.

Comment on this clone: The CDR3 end falls 3 residues outside the read, so it is completed with the germline J gene. V and J are TRBV29-1 and TRBJ2-7, with 9 bases matching TRBD1. Trimming at V came to 6 bases and at J to 4 bases, leaving 10 bases not matched to a gene. This CDR3 contains 14 residues. Germline CDR1 and CDR2: SQVTM and ANQGSEA. The CDR3 DNA, read in part, is TGCAGCGTAGATACCGGGACAGGGCTTTACGAG. Its protein product is CSVDTGTGLYE. The entire CDR3 is CSVDTGTGLYEQYF.

Remarks on this clone: The read ends 3 residues early relative to the CDR3; the germline J gene fills the gap. The chain couples TRBV7-9 to TRBJ1-4; 7 nucleotides line up with TRBD1. CDR3 length: 15 residues. V was clipped by 4 bases and J by 4 bases; unmatched bases: 6. Germline-derived CDR1 and CDR2 are SEHNR and FQNEAQ (reference sequence). The sequenced CDR3 bases are TGTGCCAGCAGCTCTACCGGGACAGTTAATGAAAAA. This sequence encodes CASSSTGTVNEK. The whole CDR3 sequence reads CASSSTGTVNEKLFF. Full variable domain (remainder filled in from reference TRBV7-9 and TRBJ1-4): DTGVSQNPRHKITKRGQNVTFRCDPISEHNRLYWYRQTLGQGPEFLTYFQNEAQLEKSRLLSDRFSAERPKGSFSTLEIQRTEQGDSAMYLCASSSTGTVNEKLFFGSGTQLSVL.

A note on this clone: The CDR3 extends 3 residues past the end of the read, so its final part is completed from the germline J gene. The chain employs TRBV7-2 and TRBJ1-2; 7 nucleotides align to TRBD1. The length of the CDR3 is 16 residues. Germline V gives CDR1 SGHTA, CDR2 FQGNSA. CDR3 region: CASSLAPGGSYNDYTF. The DNA read from the CDR3 is TGTGCCAGCAGCTTAGCGCCAGGGGGGTCCTACAATGAC.

Points on this clone: From the germline J gene comes the end of the CDR3, since the read stops 3 residues before it. This rearrangement joins TRBV7-8 to TRBJ2-5; D is ambiguous. Trimming took off 2 bases at V and 5 bases at J, with 6 bases between the two ends. Germline V lookup: CDR1 SGHVS, CDR2 FQNEAQ. The CDR3 runs 12 residues. The chain's CDR3 is CASSLLRETQYF. CDR3 DNA (partial): TGTGCCAGCAGCTTATTGAGGGAGACC.

On this clone itself: The read is 3 residues too short to cover the CDR3 end, so that end is filled in from the germline J gene. The chain couples TRBV29-1 to TRBJ2-3, with TRBD1 identical over 7 bases. This CDR3 spans 14 amino acids. Trimming at V came to 2 bases and at J to 5 bases, leaving 7 bases not matched to a gene. Germline assignment: CDR1 SQVTM and CDR2 ANQGSEA. The CDR3 sequence is CSVERGQIGDTQYF. The part of the CDR3 DNA that was read is TGCAGCGTTGAAAGGGGACAGATAGGAGATACG.

In regard to this clone: The CDR3 end lies 3 residues beyond the end of the read and is filled in from the germline J gene. The chain carries TRBV2 and TRBJ1-1; possible D gene TRBD1, 5 bases. The CDR3 has 12 amino acids. The V gene lost 10 bases and the J gene lost 3 bases, with 12 bases spanning the gap. CDR1 and CDR2 from the germline V gene are SNHLY and FYNNEI. The CDR3 bases that were read are TGTGCCACGATCAGGGAGGACACTGAA. It specifies CATIREDTE. In full, the CDR3 is CATIREDTEAFF. Based on the CDR3 plus reference TRBV2 and TRBJ1-1, the full variable domain is EPEVTQTPSHQVTQMGQEVILRCVPISNHLYFYWYRQILGQKVEFLVSFYNNEISEKSEIFDDQFSVERPDGSNFTLKIRSTKLEDSAMYFCATIREDTEAFFGQGTRLTVV.

Concerning this clone: The sequence runs out 3 residues before the end of the CDR3; the remainder is reconstructed from the germline J gene. V and J are TRBV7-2 and TRBJ1-3; no firm D call. The CDR3 runs to 15 residues. The germline gives CDR1 SGHTA, CDR2 FQGNSA. Trimming stripped 5 bases from V and 4 bases from J, with 15 bases between. The CDR3 sequence: CASSQDSGLGNTIYF. The CDR3 DNA, read in part, is TGTGCCAGCAGCCAGGATAGTGGATTAGGAAACACC.

Partial CDR3 DNA: TGTGCCAGCAGTTTTCCCGGACTAGCGGAAAACACCGGGGAG. Its translation: CASSFPGLAENTGE. The whole CDR3 protein is CASSFPGLAENTGELFF. The gene calls are TRBV28 and TRBJ2-2, with 10 bases fitting TRBD2. The missing CDR3 end, 3 residues past where the read stops, is filled in from the germline J gene. The junction had 6 bases not matched to a gene; V was cut back by 3 bases and J by 2 bases. This CDR3 has 17 amino acids. CDR1 is MDHEN, CDR2 SYDVKM, per germline.

About this clone: Coverage ceases 3 residues before the CDR3 finishes, and the germline J gene fills in the end. J is TRBJ2-5 and V is TRBV20-1, with D possibly matching TRBD1 (6 bases). The CDR3 extends over 13 amino acids. The germline V gene encodes CDR1 DFQATT and CDR2 SNEGSKA (reference sequence). Trimming stripped 2 bases from V and 4 bases from J, with 11 bases between. Partial CDR3 DNA: TGCAGTGCTAGACCGGACAGAGGAGAGACC. The encoded protein is CSARPDRGET. The entire CDR3 sequence reads CSARPDRGETQYF.

Note on this clone: Read data end 3 residues before the CDR3 end; the end is taken from the germline J gene. This sequence joins TRBV19 and TRBJ2-3, with TRBD2 matching over 9 bases. J lost 4 bases, V lost 4 bases, and 3 bases had no gene match. The CDR3 runs to 14 residues. The germline CDR1 and CDR2 sequences are LNHDA and SQIVND (reference sequence). The sequenced part of the CDR3 DNA is TGTGCCAGTAGTACAGCGGGAGGTGCAGATACG. Translation gives CASSTAGGADT. The complete CDR3 protein is CASSTAGGADTQYF.

As concerns this clone: The read terminates 3 residues ahead of where the CDR3 ends, so the germline J gene completes it. The chain has TRBV6-2 or TRBV6-3 and TRBJ2-7; 14 nucleotides align to TRBD2. The trim removed 5 bases at V and 5 bases at J, leaving 5 bases unmatched. CDR3 size: 15 residues. CDR1 MNHEY and CDR2 SVGEGT come from the germline V gene. The DNA read from the CDR3 is TGTGCCAGCAGTCGCGGACTAGCGGGAGGACACGAG. Encoded protein: CASSRGLAGGHE. The full CDR3 reads CASSRGLAGGHEQYF.

Concerning this clone itself: The CDR3 end lies 3 residues beyond the end of the read and is filled in from the germline J gene. The chain has TRBV12-5 and TRBJ2-3; possible D gene TRBD2, 6 bases. The ends were cut back, 5 bases at V and 0 bases at J, with 24 bases in the middle. In germline, CDR1 is LGHNT, CDR2 FRNRAP. CDR3 length equals 19 residues. The sequenced part of the CDR3 DNA is TGTGCTAGTGGTGATGGATCGGCTAGCGCCCGTGCTAGCACAGATACG. Amino acids: CASGDGSASARASTDT. The full CDR3 sequence reads CASGDGSASARASTDTQYF.

On this clone itself: The CDR3 extends 3 residues past the end of the read, so its final part is completed from the germline J gene. J is TRBJ2-3 and V is TRBV5-6; unclear D gene. The CDR3 is made up of 14 amino acids. Germline-derived CDR1 and CDR2 are SGHDT and YYEEEE. With 6 bases removed from V and 7 bases from J, the gap between germline ends came to 18 bases. The sequenced CDR3 bases are TGTGCCAGCACCACTGATACCGGTATAAATACG. Residues: CASTTDTGINT. The entire CDR3 sequence reads CASTTDTGINTQYF.

As to this clone: The sequenced fragment ends 3 residues before the CDR3 boundary, so the rest is inferred from the germline J gene. The genes are TRBV14 and TRBJ2-3; a possible D gene is TRBD1 (5 bases). The CDR3 totals 14 residues. Trimming left V 3 bases short and J 4 bases short, with 11 bases between. Per germline, CDR1 SGHDN and CDR2 FVKESK. The CDR3 region is CASSQGRQSDTQYF. CDR3 DNA (partial): TGTGCCAGCAGCCAGGGAAGACAGTCAGATACG.

Here the CDR3 reads CASSLLSGLATDTQYF. The part of the CDR3 DNA that was read is TGTGCCAGCAGCTTGCTTTCTGGGCTAGCGACAGATACG. The chain uses TRBV5-4 and TRBJ2-3; D might be TRBD2 (6 bases). The DNA ends 3 residues before the CDR3 does, and the rest of the CDR3 is filled in from the germline J gene. Germline V gives CDR1 SGHNT, CDR2 YYREEE (reference sequence). CDR3 length equals 16 residues. The germline V and J ends were trimmed by 1 base and 3 bases, with 15 bases remaining between them. The entire variable domain, with the rest obtained from reference TRBV5-4 and TRBJ2-3, is as follows: ETGVTQSPTHLIKTRGQQVTLRCSSQSGHNTVSWYQQALGQGPQFIFQYYREEENGRGNFPPRFSGLQFPNYSSELNVNALELDDSALYLCASSLLSGLATDTQYFGPGTRLTVL.

About this clone itself: The CDR3 end falls 3 residues outside the read, so it is completed with the germline J gene. The chain uses TRBV6-2 or TRBV6-3 and TRBJ2-7; D tentatively reads TRBD1 or TRBD2 (5 bases each). Germline CDR1 MNHEY, CDR2 SVGEGT. The CDR3 is 14 amino acids. The V gene lost 4 bases and the J gene lost 0 bases, with 10 bases spanning the gap. CDR3 residues: CASSFSGSSYEQYF. The CDR3 DNA, read in part, is TGTGCCAGCAGTTTTTCAGGGAGCTCCTACGAG.

Worth noting for this clone: Coverage ceases 3 residues before the CDR3 finishes, and the germline J gene fills in the end. The rearrangement links TRBV20-1 to TRBJ1-5; 7 bases match TRBD1. Germline V lookup: CDR1 DFQATT, CDR2 SNEGSKA (reference sequence). The CDR3 has 13 amino acids. J lost 9 bases, V lost 6 bases, and 11 bases had no gene match. The sequenced CDR3 bases are TGCAGTGCCACCTCCACAGGGGTAGGGCCC. The encoded protein is CSATSTGVGP. From start to end, the CDR3 is CSATSTGVGPQHF.

Comments on this clone: The read falls 3 residues short of the CDR3 end, and the missing part is taken from the germline J gene. The V and J genes are TRBV7-2 and TRBJ2-2; possible D gene TRBD1, 5 bases. The CDR3 sequence is 15 residues long. Germline V lookup: CDR1 SGHTA, CDR2 FQGNSA. The CDR3 bases that were read are TGTGCCAGCAGCCTCCGTTCCTCTGGGGCCAACGTG. It yields the protein CASSLRSSGANV. The whole CDR3 sequence reads CASSLRSSGANVLFF.

Comments on this clone: The read ends 3 residues shy of where the CDR3 ends; the end is completed using the germline J gene. The rearrangement joins TRBV28 to TRBJ2-7; weak D call: TRBD1 (5 bases). The germline CDR1 and CDR2 sequences are MDHEN and SYDVKM. Trimming cost V 4 bases and J 6 bases, with 13 bases left between them. The CDR3 covers 13 residues. The DNA read from the CDR3 is TGTGCCAGCAGTTCATCGGGCAGGGCCGAG. Translation gives CASSSSGRAE. The whole CDR3 sequence is CASSSSGRAEQYF.

The CDR3 bases that were read are TGTGCCAGCAGCGCGTCCGCAGGCGCCACAGATACG. This encodes CASSASAGATDT. In full, the CDR3 reads CASSASAGATDTQYF. This rearrangement joins TRBV9 to TRBJ2-3; no reliable D call. The sequenced fragment ends 3 residues before the CDR3 boundary, so the rest is inferred from the germline J gene. V shed 3 bases and J shed 2 bases, with 13 bases lying between them. This CDR3 spans 15 amino acids. The V gene's germline CDR1 is SGDLS and CDR2 YYNGEE.